The entry below gives a single T cell receptor beta chain sequence along with its context. The V segment lost 2 bases and the J segment 6 bases; nucleotides outside the gene matches: 2. The CDR3 has 13 residues. From germline, CDR1 is SGHTA and CDR2 FQGTGA. The entry originates in a study of blood T cell repertoires in COVID-19. Study details: COVID-19 samples, acute and convalescent, were from the United States, Italy and Spain.

Cohort assignment relied on participant-reported clinical history. Libraries were prepared by immunoSEQ multiplex PCR; TCRdb keeps only in-frame clonotypes and omits some of them. This sample has 270,000 or so clones, with around nine tenths found just once. Source material: PBMCs or T cells enriched from blood (not recorded which). The TCR sequence derives from a young woman who had recovered from COVID-19. The V and J genes are TRBV7-3 and TRBJ2-7; 9 positions match TRBD2. CDR3 coding DNA: TGTGCCAGCAGCTTAGCGGGAGGGGTCGAGCAGTACTTC. Its protein product is CASSLAGGVEQYF.